The subject of this entry is one T cell receptor (beta chain). The data are from a study of cytomegalovirus exposure and HLA in healthy donors. The germline V and J ends were trimmed by 2 bases and 3 bases, with 17 bases remaining between them. This CDR3 has 16 residues. Germline V CDR1 and CDR2: SGHAT, FQNNGV. Use of 60 Vbeta and 13 Jbeta primers characterized the PCR. This table comes from immunoSEQ multiplex PCR, and its TCRdb copy is limited to in-frame clones, with some not included. The data hold hundreds of thousands of clones, with roughly 90% observed a single time. This TCR derives from a woman aged 18-29 years in good health and CMV-seronegative. Sequences were obtained from PBMCs. The V and J genes are TRBV11-2 and TRBJ2-7; no definite D call. The DNA for the CDR3 is TGTGCCAGCAGCTTATTATCATCGGTTGCCTTCTACGAGCAGTACTTC. Protein sequence: CASSLLSSVAFYEQYF.